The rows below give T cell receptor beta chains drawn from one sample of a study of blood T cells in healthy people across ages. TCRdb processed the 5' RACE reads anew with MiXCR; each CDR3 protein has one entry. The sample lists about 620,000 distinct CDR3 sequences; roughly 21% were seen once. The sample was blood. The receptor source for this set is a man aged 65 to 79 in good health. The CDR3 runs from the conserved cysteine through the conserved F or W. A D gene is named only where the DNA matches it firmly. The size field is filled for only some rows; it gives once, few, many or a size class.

CASSAGTGLTYEQYF	TGTGCCAGTTCCGCCGGGACAGGGTTAACCTACGAGCAGTACTTC	few	TRBJ2-7	15	TRBV2	TRBD1
CASSPRDTSPGTQYF	TGCGCCAGCAGCCCCCGGGACACTTCCCCCGGGACCCAGTACTTC	few	TRBJ2-5	15	TRBV5-1	-
CASSQTGVDTWELFF	TGTGCCAGCAGTCAGACAGGGGTAGACACCTGGGAGCTGTTTTTT	few	TRBJ2-2	15	TRBV28	TRBD1
CSARDRGPVQPQHF	TGCAGTGCTAGAGATCGAGGCCCAGTACAGCCCCAGCATTTT	few	TRBJ1-5	14	TRBV20-1	-
CASSGGSSYEQYF	TGTGCCTCCTCGGGCGGGAGCTCCTACGAGCAGTACTTC	many	TRBJ2-7	13	TRBV6-2/TRBV6-3	TRBD2
CASSLALAFGANVLTF	TGTGCCAGCAGTTTAGCGCTGGCTTTTGGGGCCAACGTCCTGACTTTC	-	TRBJ2-6	16	TRBV12-3/TRBV12-4	-
CASSSSVTSTDTQYF	TGTGCCAGCAGCTCTAGCGTAACTAGCACAGATACGCAGTACTTT	-	TRBJ2-3	15	TRBV7-9	-
CASSLAGTPLAKNIQYF	TGCGCCAGCAGCTTGGCCGGGACTCCCCTAGCCAAAAACATTCAGTACTTC	once	TRBJ2-4	17	TRBV5-1	-
CASSPGLAGRSRQYF	TGTGCCAGCAGCCCGGGACTAGCGGGAAGGTCTCGGCAGTACTTC	few	TRBJ2-5	15	TRBV3-1	TRBD2
CSVRGADGYTF	TGCAGCGTTCGAGGGGCGGATGGCTACACCTTC	-	TRBJ1-2	11	TRBV29-1	-
CASSYSAEALSYEQYF	TGTGCCAGCAGTTACTCGGCGGAGGCGCTCTCCTACGAGCAGTACTTC	-	TRBJ2-7	16	TRBV6-2/TRBV6-3	-
CSAPGTSGSLGELFF	TGCAGTGCTCCAGGGACTAGCGGGAGTTTGGGGGAGCTGTTTTTT	-	TRBJ2-2	15	TRBV20-1	TRBD2
CASSLQGAGVQPQHF	TGTGCCAGCAGCCTACAGGGGGCCGGAGTTCAGCCCCAGCATTTT	few	TRBJ1-5	15	TRBV9	TRBD1
CASSHLGNIQYF	TGTGCCAGTAGTCACCTTGGGAACATTCAGTACTTC	few	TRBJ2-4	12	TRBV19	-
CASRTSMGDIQYF	TGTGCCAGCAGAACTTCGATGGGGGACATTCAGTACTTC	-	TRBJ2-4	13	TRBV6-5	-
CASKDSTTNEKLFF	TGTGCCAGCAAAGACAGTACAACTAATGAAAAACTGTTTTTT	-	TRBJ1-4	14	TRBV6-5	-
CASSSPGLAGAHEQFF	TGTGCCAGCAGCTCGCCCGGACTAGCGGGAGCACATGAGCAGTTCTTC	few	TRBJ2-1	16	TRBV5-8	TRBD2
CASRLAGAPEQFF	TGTGCCAGCCGACTAGCGGGAGCCCCCGAGCAGTTCTTC	-	TRBJ2-1	13	TRBV28	TRBD2
CASSLTSGQFSYEQYF	TGTGCCAGCAGTTTAACTTCAGGACAGTTCTCCTACGAGCAGTACTTC	-	TRBJ2-7	16	TRBV12-3/TRBV12-4	-
CASSSLAGGPNGASVLTF	TGTGCCAGCAGTTCACTAGCGGGAGGGCCGAATGGGGCCAGCGTCCTGACTTTC	few	TRBJ2-6	18	TRBV6-5	TRBD2
CASSLRTATGELFF	TGTGCCAGCAGCTTAAGGACAGCCACCGGGGAGCTGTTTTTT	-	TRBJ2-2	14	TRBV5-5	-
CASRGDGSTNEKLFF	TGCGCCAGCAGGGGGGACGGGTCAACTAATGAAAAACTGTTTTTT	-	TRBJ1-4	15	TRBV5-1	-
CASSSQGQGRYEQYF	TGTGCCAGCAGCTCTCAGGGGCAGGGAAGGTACGAGCAGTACTTC	-	TRBJ2-7	15	TRBV11-2	-
CASRSTGTYEQYF	TGTGCCAGCAGATCGACAGGTACCTACGAGCAGTACTTC	few	TRBJ2-7	13	TRBV6-5	-
CASSLVSRVTSGRSPPVEQFF	TGTGCCAGCAGCTTAGTAAGCAGGGTGACTAGCGGGAGGTCACCTCCGGTTGAGCAGTTCTTC	-	TRBJ2-1	21	TRBV7-6	TRBD2
CASSEVYRGHQETQYF	TGTGCCAGCAGTGAAGTGTACAGGGGGCACCAAGAGACCCAGTACTTC	-	TRBJ2-5	16	TRBV6-1	TRBD1
CAWNEGYTF	TGTGCCTGGAACGAAGGCTACACCTTC	-	TRBJ1-2	9	TRBV30	-
CASSQEGGRPSYNEQFF	TGTGCCAGCAGCCAAGAGGGCGGGAGGCCCTCCTACAATGAGCAGTTCTTC	few	TRBJ2-1	17	TRBV4-2	TRBD2
CAISDGRLGADTQYF	TGTGCCATCAGTGATGGCAGGCTTGGGGCAGATACGCAGTATTTT	few	TRBJ2-3	15	TRBV10-3	-
CASSQQDARYF	TGTGCCAGCAGCCAACAGGACGCCCGGTACTTC	-	TRBJ2-7	11	TRBV28	-
CASSSSVDSGANVLTF	TGTGCCAGCAGCTCTTCAGTGGACTCTGGGGCCAACGTCCTGACTTTC	-	TRBJ2-6	16	TRBV3-1	-
CSAPQGTGRGGTF	TGCAGTGCTCCTCAAGGGACAGGGAGGGGGGGCACCTTC	few	TRBJ1-2	13	TRBV20-1	TRBD1
CASGDRQETQYF	TGTGCCAGCGGGGACAGGCAAGAGACCCAGTACTTC	-	TRBJ2-5	12	TRBV10-3	TRBD1
CASQTPGYEQYF	TGTGCCAGTCAGACCCCCGGCTACGAGCAGTACTTC	-	TRBJ2-7	12	TRBV6-6	-
CASSLASGSDEQFF	TGTGCCAGCAGCTTAGCTAGCGGGAGCGATGAGCAGTTCTTC	few	TRBJ2-1	14	TRBV7-9	TRBD2
CASSQGGAGVYNEQFF	TGTGCCAGCAGCCAAGGAGGGGCGGGAGTCTACAATGAGCAGTTCTTC	few	TRBJ2-1	16	TRBV14	TRBD2
CASSYGTGGIGMNTEAFF	TGTGCCAGCAGTTACGGGACAGGGGGCATTGGGATGAACACTGAAGCTTTCTTT	-	TRBJ1-1	18	TRBV6-5	TRBD1
CSASRGRPGELFF	TGCAGTGCTAGTAGAGGACGCCCCGGGGAGCTGTTTTTT	-	TRBJ2-2	13	TRBV20-1	-
CASSISTGSAFF	TGTGCCAGCTCAATCTCGACAGGGTCGGCTTTCTTT	-	TRBJ1-1	12	TRBV18	TRBD1
CASSDLRIYGYTF	TGTGCCAGCAGTGATCTCAGGATCTATGGCTACACCTTC	few	TRBJ1-2	13	TRBV6-1	-
CASKASGTYEQYF	TGTGCCAGCAAAGCCAGCGGTACCTACGAGCAGTACTTC	few	TRBJ2-7	13	TRBV6-2/TRBV6-3	-
CASRRPTGTSGPGTGELFF	TGTGCCAGCAGACGTCCGACTGGCACTAGCGGGCCCGGCACCGGGGAGCTGTTTTTT	few	TRBJ2-2	19	TRBV27	TRBD2
CSPSNYNEQFF	TGCAGCCCCTCGAATTACAATGAGCAGTTCTTC	-	TRBJ2-1	11	TRBV29-1	-
CASSPGTSGVMEQFF	TGTGCCAGCTCACCAGGGACTAGCGGTGTTATGGAGCAGTTCTTC	-	TRBJ2-1	15	TRBV18	TRBD2
CSARVDRGKDEQYF	TGCAGTGCTAGAGTGGACAGGGGAAAGGACGAGCAGTACTTC	-	TRBJ2-7	14	TRBV20-1	TRBD1
CASSSQGGGNNQPQHF	TGTGCCAGCAGTTCCCAGGGGGGAGGGAACAATCAGCCCCAGCATTTT	-	TRBJ1-5	16	TRBV6-5	TRBD1
CSAGVGTGSYEQYF	-	few	TRBJ2-7	14	TRBV20-1	-
CASSSGTGIHEQYF	TGTGCCAGCAGCTCCGGGACAGGGATCCACGAGCAGTACTTC	-	TRBJ2-7	14	TRBV9	TRBD1
CASSESVQAVNTGELFF	TGTGCCAGCAGTGAATCCGTACAGGCCGTGAACACCGGGGAGCTGTTTTTT	few	TRBJ2-2	17	TRBV2	-